The clone carrying this T cell receptor beta chain was seen repeatedly, ten times or more. This entry is derived from a study of CD8+CD57+ T cells in acquired aplastic anemia. The V end lost 5 bases, the J end lost 1 base, and 8 bases lay between the germline ends. Germline loops: CDR1 SGHTA, CDR2 FQGTGA. The CDR3 covers 13 residues. For sequencing, patients were chosen who had shown expansion of CD8+CD57+ cells by flow cytometry. Untreated patients provided the blood samples, with no therapy given before sampling. TCR beta VDJ combinations and CDR3 sequences were profiled from genomic DNA. TCRdb reprocessed the reads with MiXCR, giving one entry per CDR3 protein. The sample holds 250,000 to 300,000 distinct CDR3 sequences, 45% to 65% seen once.

V and J are TRBV7-3 and TRBJ1-1, with D uncertain. This sequence originates from a human donor with aplastic anemia. The sequenced sample consisted of sorted CD4+, CD8+, or CD8+CD57+ T cells (not recorded which) from PBMCs. The CDR3 sequence is CASSQYKNTEAFF. Here the CDR3 DNA reads TGTGCCAGCAGCCAATACAAGAACACTGAAGCTTTCTTT.